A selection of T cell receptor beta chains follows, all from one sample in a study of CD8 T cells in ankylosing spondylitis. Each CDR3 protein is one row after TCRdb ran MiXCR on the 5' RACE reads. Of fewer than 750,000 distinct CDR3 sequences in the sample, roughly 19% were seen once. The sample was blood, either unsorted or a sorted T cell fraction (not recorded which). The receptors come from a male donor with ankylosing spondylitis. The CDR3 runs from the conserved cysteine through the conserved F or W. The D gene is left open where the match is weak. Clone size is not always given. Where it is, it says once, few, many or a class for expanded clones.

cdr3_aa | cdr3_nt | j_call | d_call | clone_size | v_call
CASRPTGNTGELFF | TGTGCCAGCAGGCCGACGGGGAACACCGGGGAGCTGTTTTTT | TRBJ2-2 | NA | few | TRBV6-1
CASRTTSGGQETQYF | TGTGCCAGCAGAACGACTAGCGGGGGCCAAGAGACCCAGTACTTC | TRBJ2-5 | TRBD2 | few | TRBV6-1
CASSLGTSGRTSSYNEQFF | TGCGCCAGCAGCTTGGGGACTAGCGGGAGGACCAGCTCCTACAATGAGCAGTTCTTC | TRBJ2-1 | TRBD2 | many | TRBV5-1
CASSYGLAGEPRLNEQFF | TGTGCCAGCAGTTACGGACTAGCGGGCGAACCTAGACTTAATGAGCAGTTCTTC | TRBJ2-1 | TRBD2 | NA | TRBV6-2/TRBV6-3
CSSKKTSGGETQYF | TGTTCCAGCAAGAAGACTAGCGGGGGTGAGACCCAGTACTTC | TRBJ2-5 | TRBD2 | NA | TRBV12-3/TRBV12-4
CASSEGTATHQPQHF | TGTGCCAGCAGCGAGGGGACAGCGACCCATCAGCCCCAGCATTTT | TRBJ1-5 | TRBD1 | few | TRBV7-8
CAWSSSGAKNYGYTF | TGTGCCTGGAGTTCCTCAGGGGCCAAGAACTATGGCTACACCTTC | TRBJ1-2 | NA | few | TRBV30
CASSLDGRATGELFF | TGTGCCAGCAGCTTGGATGGAAGGGCCACCGGGGAGCTGTTTTTT | TRBJ2-2 | NA | few | TRBV5-6
CASSSPEGRASTDTQYF | TGTGCCAGCAGCTCCCCCGAGGGAAGGGCGAGCACAGATACGCAGTATTTT | TRBJ2-3 | NA | few | TRBV7-9
CATKRQGTYNEQFF | TGTGCCACCAAACGGCAGGGAACCTACAATGAGCAGTTCTTC | TRBJ2-1 | NA | few | TRBV12-3/TRBV12-4
CSASATSGRNEQFF | TGCAGTGCTAGCGCTACTAGCGGGAGGAATGAGCAGTTCTTC | TRBJ2-1 | TRBD2 | few | TRBV20-1
CASSAQGAPGTGELFF | TGTGCCAGCAGCGCGCAGGGGGCGCCAGGCACCGGGGAGCTGTTTTTT | TRBJ2-2 | TRBD1 | NA | TRBV9
CASSLQTGLREKLFF | TGTGCCAGCAGCTTGCAGACAGGGCTGCGAGAAAAACTGTTTTTT | TRBJ1-4 | TRBD1 | few | TRBV9
CASHDLGMNTEAFF | TGTGCCAGTCACGATCTGGGAATGAACACTGAAGCTTTCTTT | TRBJ1-1 | NA | NA | TRBV19
CASSQEGGRVKETQYF | TGTGCCAGCAGCCAAGAAGGCGGGCGGGTCAAGGAGACCCAGTACTTC | TRBJ2-5 | NA | NA | TRBV14
CASREDRTNEQFF | TGCGCCAGCAGGGAGGACCGAACCAATGAGCAGTTCTTC | TRBJ2-1 | NA | NA | TRBV5-1
CSVALGSSTDTQYF | TGCAGCGTTGCTCTGGGGAGCAGCACAGATACGCAGTATTTT | TRBJ2-3 | NA | many | TRBV29-1
CASRKSGGSYEQYF | TGTGCCAGCAGGAAGTCGGGGGGCTCCTACGAGCAGTACTTC | TRBJ2-7 | TRBD2 | few | TRBV6-1
CASSLIGGAAYEQYF | TGTGCCAGCAGCTTAATTGGCGGGGCTGCCTACGAGCAGTACTTC | TRBJ2-7 | NA | NA | TRBV7-3
CASSYYRDEQYF | TGTGCCAGCAGTTACTACCGTGACGAGCAGTACTTC | TRBJ2-7 | NA | few | TRBV6-6
CASSQDAGRAKGEQFF | TGTGCCAGCAGCCAAGATGCCGGGAGGGCCAAAGGTGAGCAGTTCTTC | TRBJ2-1 | TRBD2 | few | TRBV4-2
CASSQDAGSTEAFF | TGCGCCAGCAGCCAAGATGCAGGGAGCACTGAAGCTTTCTTT | TRBJ1-1 | NA | few | TRBV4-1
CASRPLQGAGTEAFF | TGTGCCAGCAGACCGCTACAGGGGGCCGGAACTGAAGCTTTCTTT | TRBJ1-1 | TRBD1 | few | TRBV12-3/TRBV12-4
CSAPMGENSNQPQHF | TGCAGTGCTCCGATGGGCGAAAATAGCAATCAGCCCCAGCATTTT | TRBJ1-5 | NA | few | TRBV20-1
CATSRGLTGDTQYF | TGTGCCACCAGCAGGGGGCTTACGGGGGATACGCAGTATTTT | TRBJ2-3 | NA | NA | TRBV15
CASSLTLGSYNEQFF | TGTGCTAGCAGCCTAACGTTAGGGTCCTACAATGAGCAGTTCTTC | TRBJ2-1 | NA | few | TRBV7-7
CASSDRGYTGELFF | TGTGCCAGCAGTGACAGGGGGTACACCGGGGAGCTGTTTTTT | TRBJ2-2 | TRBD1 | NA | TRBV6-2/TRBV6-3
CASSPRDTPNTGELFF | TGTGCCAGCAGCCCGCGGGACACCCCGAACACCGGGGAGCTGTTTTTT | TRBJ2-2 | NA | few | TRBV7-9
CSVGTSGTYNEQFF | TGCAGCGTAGGGACTAGCGGGACCTACAATGAGCAGTTCTTC | TRBJ2-1 | TRBD2 | many | TRBV29-1
CSAHPSDTDTQYF | TGCAGTGCCCACCCTAGCGACACAGATACGCAGTATTTT | TRBJ2-3 | NA | NA | TRBV20-1
CASSQDRGTFADTQYF | TGCGCCAGCAGCCAAGATCGGGGGACGTTTGCGGATACGCAGTATTTT | TRBJ2-3 | NA | few | TRBV4-3
CASSVEGGFGELFF | TGTGCCAGCAGCGTAGAAGGGGGTTTCGGGGAGCTGTTTTTT | TRBJ2-2 | NA | NA | TRBV9
CASSFMAGGTDTQYF | TGTGCCAGCAGCTTTATGGCCGGGGGAACAGATACGCAGTATTTT | TRBJ2-3 | NA | few | TRBV7-3
CSVYGTGGAETQYF | TGCAGCGTTTATGGGACAGGGGGCGCTGAGACCCAGTACTTC | TRBJ2-5 | TRBD1 | NA | TRBV29-1
CASTLWGQGYNQPQHF | TGTGCCAGTACCCTATGGGGACAGGGATACAATCAGCCCCAGCATTTT | TRBJ1-5 | TRBD1 | NA | TRBV19
CASRGQFYEQYF | TGTGCCAGCAGGGGACAGTTCTACGAGCAGTACTTC | TRBJ2-7 | TRBD1 | many | TRBV28
CASSFGGLAGYNEQFF | TGTGCCAGCAGCTTCGGGGGACTAGCGGGCTACAATGAGCAGTTCTTC | TRBJ2-1 | TRBD2 | NA | TRBV13
CSGRDVSYEQYF | TGCAGCGGGCGGGATGTGAGCTACGAGCAGTACTTC | TRBJ2-7 | NA | NA | TRBV29-1
CASSLVVLAGAGNEQFF | TGTGCCAGCAGTTTAGTGGTCCTAGCGGGAGCTGGGAATGAGCAGTTCTTC | TRBJ2-1 | TRBD2 | few | TRBV12-3/TRBV12-4
CSARDRLAGNIQYF | TGCAGTGCTAGAGATCGACTAGCGGGAAACATTCAGTACTTC | TRBJ2-4 | TRBD2 | NA | TRBV20-1
CASSQVGTANEQYF | TGTGCCAGCAGCCAAGTAGGGACGGCTAACGAGCAGTACTTC | TRBJ2-7 | NA | NA | TRBV3-1
CASSLTGARGTEAFF | TGTGCCAGCAGCTTAACGGGGGCGAGGGGAACTGAAGCTTTCTTT | TRBJ1-1 | NA | NA | TRBV7-9
CASSFKDSRNSPLHF | TGCGCCAGCAGCTTTAAGGACTCCAGGAATTCACCCCTCCACTTT | TRBJ1-6 | NA | few | TRBV5-1
CASSLEYPPRETQYF | TGTGCCAGCAGCTTAGAGTACCCCCCAAGGGAGACCCAGTACTTC | TRBJ2-5 | NA | many | TRBV11-2
CSVGHTQETQYF | TGCAGCGTCGGGCACACTCAAGAGACCCAGTACTTC | TRBJ2-5 | NA | NA | TRBV29-1
CASRETGTNYGYTF | TGTGCCAGCAGGGAAACAGGCACTAACTATGGCTACACCTTC | TRBJ1-2 | NA | few | TRBV25-1
CASSPGTWLYEQYF | TGTGCCAGCAGCCCCGGGACATGGCTGTACGAGCAGTACTTC | TRBJ2-7 | NA | few | TRBV12-3/TRBV12-4
CSAGSHNQETQYF | TGCAGTGCGGGGAGTCATAACCAAGAGACCCAGTACTTC | TRBJ2-5 | NA | NA | TRBV20-1
CASSARLAGGLSYNEQFF | TGTGCCAGCAGCGCCCGACTAGCGGGGGGGCTATCCTACAATGAGCAGTTCTTC | TRBJ2-1 | TRBD2 | few | TRBV9
CASSPGTSQSIYTDTQYF | TGTGCCAGCAGCCCCGGGACTAGCCAATCGATTTACACAGATACGCAGTATTTT | TRBJ2-3 | TRBD2 | NA | TRBV7-8